This entry describes one TCR beta chain. This sample stems from a study of T cell changes during pregnancy in multiple sclerosis. The V segment lost 7 bases and the J segment 3 bases; nucleotides outside the gene matches: 11. The CDR3 has 17 amino acids. Germline values: CDR1 MNHEY, CDR2 SMNVEV (reference sequence). Repertoires were generated with immunoSEQ multiplex PCR, while TCRdb's copy carries only in-frame clones and drops some. The sample includes about 40,000 clones, roughly nine tenths of them seen just once. The sample in question was CD4+ T cells from peripheral blood mononuclear cells, obtained before pregnancy. This receptor was obtained from a female donor with multiple sclerosis, enrolled in a pregnancy study. The chain links TRBV27 to TRBJ2-2, with 10 bases matching TRBD2. The CDR3 bases are TGTGCCAGCACACAAAGCGGGGGGGCCGGGGACACCGGGGAGCTGTTTTTT. Protein sequence: CASTQSGGAGDTGELFF.